The subject of this entry is one TCR beta chain. The source of the sample is a study of T-cell memory formation after mild COVID-19. TCRdb recomputed calls from the 5' RACE reads with MiXCR, one row per CDR3 protein. This sample has approximately 180,000 distinct CDR3 sequences; 16% occur once, and the top ten carry more than 2%. Sequenced sample: PBMCs or a T cell subset sorted from them (not recorded which). The sequence was obtained from an adult woman who had mild COVID-19 (a few samples of this study predate the infection). Cell type and time point are not known.

The CDR3 protein is CASSQEARGTQYF. As DNA, the CDR3 is TGTGCCAGCAGCCAAGAAGCTCGCGGAACCCAGTACTTC. The rearrangement links TRBV14 to TRBJ2-5, with D hard to call. The CDR3 has 13 residues. Deletions cut 0 bases from V and 8 bases from J, with 10 bases between. Germline lookup yields CDR1 SGHDN and CDR2 FVKESK.